This TCR beta chain was obtained from a study of identical twins. Overall study findings and caveats: With abundant cord blood beta clonotypes, insertions were fewer; memory repertoires showed no such pattern. Conclusions came from cross-sectional statistical analysis, not from following the same donors.

As to this clonotype: Antigen: not known.

The CDR3 has 15 residues. V lost 2 bases, J lost 6 bases, and 5 bases stayed unmatched. Per the germline V gene, CDR1 is MNHEY and CDR2 is SMNVEV (reference sequence). cDNA carried unique molecular identifiers, and a universal primer site was added by template switching. One entry per CDR3 protein, called by TCRdb with MiXCR from the 5' RACE reads. The sample yields 1.5 million or so distinct CDR3 sequences, about 31% seen once. Healthy Caucasian donors formed the entire cohort. Sequencing used cord blood. The chain carries TRBV27 and TRBJ2-1; TRBD2 matches at 9 bases. This clonotype was sampled from a newborn girl in good health. The CDR3 bases are TGTGCCAGCAGTTTAACGGCGGGAGGGCCCAATGAGCAGTTCTTC. Protein: CASSLTAGGPNEQFF.